These 15 T cell receptor beta chains were sequenced from one sample in a study of cytomegalovirus exposure and HLA in healthy donors. It was with 60 Vbeta and 13 Jbeta primers that the PCR ran. Using immunoSEQ multiplex PCR, the repertoire was profiled, and TCRdb retains in-frame clones only, with some absent. This sample has approximately 120,000 clones, with 65% to 80% found just once. The material sequenced was PBMCs. The receptors originated from a woman aged 40 to 50 in good health and CMV-seropositive.

This chain links TRBV5-4 with TRBJ1-1; no clear D. Trimming shortened V by 5 bases and J by 0 bases, and 8 bases separated the two germline ends. Germline-derived CDR1 and CDR2 are SGHNT and YYREEE (reference sequence). This CDR3 contains 13 residues. CDR3 sequence reads: CASRGSLNTEAFF. The CDR3 DNA sequence: TGTGCCAGCAGGGGCAGTTTGAACACTGAAGCTTTCTTT.

V gene TRBV6-4 combines with J gene TRBJ2-7; D remains ambiguous. In germline, CDR1 is MRHNA, CDR2 SNTAGT. Deletions cut 0 bases from V and 4 bases from J, with 10 bases between. The CDR3 loop spans 14 amino acids. CDR3 sequence (DNA): TGTGCCAGCAGTGACTCGAAGGCACTATACGAGCAGTACTTC. Protein: CASSDSKALYEQYF.

The chain recombines TRBV6-1 with TRBJ2-7, with D tentatively TRBD2 (5 bases). This CDR3 spans 13 amino acids. Germline CDR1 is MNHNS and CDR2 is SASEGT. Trimming shortened V by 6 bases and J by 3 bases, and 12 bases separated the two germline ends. The CDR3 is CASSAGINYEQYF. In nucleotides, the CDR3 is TGTGCCAGCAGCGCCGGGATCAACTACGAGCAGTACTTC.

V is TRBV28 and J is TRBJ1-1; D is undetermined. There are 13 residues in the CDR3. Germline-derived CDR1 and CDR2 are MDHEN and SYDVKM. V was pared by 5 bases and J by 0 bases, with 7 bases between. This CDR3 is CASSPTMNTEAFF. The CDR3 DNA follows: TGTGCCAGCAGTCCTACCATGAACACTGAAGCTTTCTTT.

The chain links TRBV5-4 to TRBJ2-1; the match to TRBD2 covers 13 bases. V dropped 4 bases and J dropped 8; count of bases not matched to a gene: 6. CDR3 length equals 15 residues. Germline lookup yields CDR1 SGHNT and CDR2 YYREEE (reference sequence). As DNA, the CDR3 is TGTGCCAGCAGCCCGCGGGGACTAGCGGGACATGAGCAGTTCTTC. The encoded protein is CASSPRGLAGHEQFF. Full variable domain (outside the CDR3, taken from reference TRBV5-4 and TRBJ2-1): ETGVTQSPTHLIKTRGQQVTLRCSSQSGHNTVSWYQQALGQGPQFIFQYYREEENGRGNFPPRFSGLQFPNYSSELNVNALELDDSALYLCASSPRGLAGHEQFFGPGTRLTVL.

This sequence joins TRBV5-8 and TRBJ2-7; D possibly corresponds to TRBD1 (6 bases). Germline-derived CDR1 and CDR2 are SGHTS and YDEGEE. The CDR3 is 13 amino acids. V shed 3 bases and J shed 5 bases, with 12 bases lying between them. CDR3 residues: CASSYQGRNEQYF. The CDR3 coding sequence is TGTGCCAGCAGCTACCAGGGGAGAAACGAGCAGTACTTC.

Written as DNA, the CDR3 is TGTGCCAGTAGCCGACAGGGTAATACTTACGAGCAGTACTTC. The encoded protein is CASSRQGNTYEQYF. The chain couples TRBV19 to TRBJ2-7, with 7 bases matching TRBD1. Trimming cost V 6 bases and J 4 bases; bases outside gene matches: 9. The CDR3 extends over 14 amino acids. Germline V gene lookup returns CDR1 LNHDA and CDR2 SQIVND (reference sequence).

The V and J genes are TRBV6-1 and TRBJ2-1; no reliable D call. Looked up from germline, CDR1 is MNHNS and CDR2 is SASEGT. V dropped 8 bases and J dropped 6 bases, with 11 bases sitting between them. This CDR3 has 12 residues. The CDR3 DNA reads as TGTGCCAGCTGGAGATTACCCAATGAGCAGTTCTTC. Residues: CASWRLPNEQFF.

The chain joins TRBV2 to TRBJ2-3; 12 nucleotides line up with TRBD2. Per the germline V gene, CDR1 is SNHLY and CDR2 is FYNNEI. The J segment lost 4 bases and the V segment lost 2 bases, leaving 16 bases of the junction unmatched. The CDR3 contains 20 residues. CDR3 DNA: TGTGCCAGCAGTGAAAAGGGCAGGGCGACTAGCGGGAGCGCACCAGATACGCAGTATTTT. Protein sequence: CASSEKGRATSGSAPDTQYF. Using reference TRBV2 and TRBJ2-3 for the parts outside the CDR3, the full variable domain is EPEVTQTPSHQVTQMGQEVILRCVPISNHLYFYWYRQILGQKVEFLVSFYNNEISEKSEIFDDQFSVERPDGSNFTLKIRSTKLEDSAMYFCASSEKGRATSGSAPDTQYFGPGTRLTVL.

The table lists this clone with a count of one. The chain carries TRBV5-8 and TRBJ1-3; D is unresolved. Germline assignment: CDR1 SGHTS and CDR2 YDEGEE. Trimming stripped 3 bases from V and 1 base from J, with 5 bases between. CDR3 length equals 13 residues. CDR3 protein: CASSSRSGNTIYF. CDR3 nucleotide sequence: TGTGCCAGCAGCTCGAGATCTGGAAACACCATATATTTT.

This chain joins TRBV7-9 and TRBJ1-2, with D possibly matching TRBD1 (6 bases). The V gene lost 4 bases and the J gene lost 7 bases, with 16 bases spanning the gap. The length of the CDR3 is 14 residues. Germline values: CDR1 SEHNR, CDR2 FQNEAQ (reference sequence). The DNA for the CDR3 is TGTGCCAGCAGCTCAGGACAGTTCATTGGTGGCTACACCTTC. Translated: CASSSGQFIGGYTF.

V usage is TRBV30 and J usage is TRBJ2-7; possibly TRBD1 for D (6 bases). The germline CDR1 and CDR2 sequences are GTSNPN and SVGIG (reference sequence). The CDR3 extends over 11 amino acids. V lost 5 bases, J lost 3 bases, and 8 bases lay in between. CDR3 sequence reads: CAWQGGYEQYF. CDR3 DNA sequence: TGTGCCTGGCAAGGGGGCTACGAGCAGTACTTC.

The chain recombines TRBV4-1 with TRBJ2-1, with 7 positions matching TRBD2. Germline loops: CDR1 MGHRA, CDR2 YSYEKL. The CDR3 is made up of 15 amino acids. V dropped 0 bases and J dropped 7; count of bases not matched to a gene: 6. CDR3 amino acids: CASSQDETSANEQFF. The CDR3 DNA reads as TGCGCCAGCAGCCAAGATGAAACTAGCGCAAATGAGCAGTTCTTC.

V gene TRBV6-6 combines with J gene TRBJ1-6; D remains unclear. The CDR3 consists of 13 residues. Germline CDR1 reads MNHNY; CDR2 reads SVGAGI (reference sequence). V was clipped by 6 bases and J by 8 bases, with 11 bases between them. CDR3 amino acids: CASRPKADSPLHF. The DNA for the CDR3 is TGTGCCAGCAGACCTAAAGCCGATTCACCCCTCCACTTT.

The V gene is TRBV7-3, the J gene TRBJ2-1; 9 bases align to TRBD1. The ends lost 5 bases at V and 8 bases at J; junction bases unmatched: 10. CDR3 length equals 15 residues. Germline loops: CDR1 SGHTA, CDR2 FQGTGA. CDR3 nucleotides: TGTGCCAGCAGCCCCGACAGGGGGATTAAGGATGAGCAGTTCTTC. Residues: CASSPDRGIKDEQFF.